This is a list of T cell receptor beta chains from one sample in a study of blood T cell repertoires in COVID-19. Repertoires were generated with immunoSEQ multiplex PCR, while TCRdb's copy carries only in-frame clones and drops some. The sample includes about 250,000 clones, around 88% seen only once; the top ten take roughly 6%. Sequencing input: peripheral blood. The receptors stem from a woman in her thirties with COVID-19, enrolled during active disease. Each CDR3 is given with its conserved first and last residue. D genes are given only for firm matches. Expanded clones are given a class, and other clones once, few, many or no size at all.

TRBV28,TRBD2,TRBJ2-1,NA,TGTGCCAGCAGCCTCCAGGTCGGGAGGGAGCAGTTCTTC,CASSLQVGREQFF
TRBV7-8,TRBD2,TRBJ2-7,once,TGTGCCAGCAGCTCGTCGAGCGGGACGCAAACCACCTACGAGCAGTACTTC,CASSSSSGTQTTYEQYF
TRBV7-2,NA,TRBJ1-1,NA,TGTGCCAGCAGCTTAGCGAGGCGAAACACTGAAGCTTTCTTT,CASSLARRNTEAFF
TRBV3-1/TRBV3-2,NA,TRBJ1-2,NA,TGTGCCAGCAGCCAAGCTTATGGAGGGGACTATGGCTACACCTTC,CASSQAYGGDYGYTF
TRBV29-1,TRBD1,TRBJ1-5,NA,TGCAGCGTTGGAGAGGGACAGGGGAGGCAGCCCCAGCATTTT,CSVGEGQGRQPQHF
TRBV4-3,TRBD1,TRBJ2-1,NA,TGCGCCAGCAGCCAAGATCCCCCAGACAGGGGGTTCTACAATGAGCAGTTCTTC,CASSQDPPDRGFYNEQFF
TRBV4-1,NA,TRBJ1-4,NA,TGCGCCAGCAGCAAAGAGGGTGGGGCGGAACTGTTTTTT,CASSKEGGAELFF
TRBV14,TRBD1,TRBJ1-2,NA,TGTGCCAGCAGCCAAGGCCCCGGGGACAGGGCAAACTATGGCTACACCTTC,CASSQGPGDRANYGYTF
TRBV7-2,TRBD1,TRBJ1-6,NA,TGTGCCAGCAGCCGGGACAGCTATAATTCACCCCTCCACTTT,CASSRDSYNSPLHF
TRBV19,NA,TRBJ1-5,NA,TGTGCCAGTAGTCAACGACAGGTAGATCAGCCCCAGCATTTT,CASSQRQVDQPQHF
TRBV11-2,NA,TRBJ2-1,once,TGTGCCAGCAGCTCCCCTGGGCGCCAGAGCTCCTACAATGAGCAGTTCTTC,CASSSPGRQSSYNEQFF
TRBV6-5,NA,TRBJ1-2,NA,TGTGCCAGCAGTTACTCCGCGGGAGACTATGGCTACACCTTC,CASSYSAGDYGYTF
TRBV7-2,TRBD1,TRBJ1-2,NA,TGTGCCAGCAGCTTAGTGTTACCGGGACAGGGGGACTATGGCTACACCTTC,CASSLVLPGQGDYGYTF
TRBV24-1,NA,TRBJ2-5,NA,TGTGCCACCAGCCCGGGACTTTTGTACCAAGAGACCCAGTACTTC,CATSPGLLYQETQYF
TRBV7-2,TRBD1,TRBJ1-4,NA,TGTGCCAGCAGCTTTCAGGACAGGGAAGATGAAAAACTGTTTTTT,CASSFQDREDEKLFF
TRBV7-2,TRBD2,TRBJ2-5,NA,TGTGCCAGCAGCGTAAGCGGGGGGGCCATGGAGACCCAGTACTTC,CASSVSGGAMETQYF
TRBV5-8,TRBD1,TRBJ2-7,NA,TGTGCCAGCAGCAGGACCGGGACAGTCACCGAGCAGTACTTC,CASSRTGTVTEQYF
TRBV19,TRBD1,TRBJ1-5,NA,TGTGCCAGTAGTTCGGGAGGGGGCAGTCCGAACCAGCCCCAGCATTTT,CASSSGGGSPNQPQHF
TRBV18,TRBD1,TRBJ1-1,NA,TGTGCCAGCTCACCAAAACTGGCAGGGGGTGATGGTACTGAAGCTTTCTTT,CASSPKLAGGDGTEAFF
TRBV28,NA,TRBJ1-4,NA,TGTGCCAGCAGTTTTGGGCAGAATGAAAAACTGTTTTTT,CASSFGQNEKLFF
TRBV11-2,NA,TRBJ2-1,NA,TGTGCCAGCAGCTTATCTGGGCTCGACAATGAGCAGTTCTTC,CASSLSGLDNEQFF
TRBV7-9,NA,TRBJ1-3,NA,TGTGTCAACGACCTTGGGGGCCTACACTCTGGAAACACCATATATTTT,CVNDLGGLHSGNTIYF
TRBV6-5,TRBD2,TRBJ2-5,NA,TGTGCCAGCAGCCCCGGGGTAGCGGGGAGTAAGACCCAGTACTTC,CASSPGVAGSKTQYF
TRBV6-5,NA,TRBJ2-2,NA,TGTGCCAGCACCCCAGGGACGAACACCGGGGAGCTGTTTTTT,CASTPGTNTGELFF
TRBV5-4,NA,TRBJ1-1,NA,TGTGCCAGCAGCCGACAGGAGGATACTGAAGCTTTCTTT,CASSRQEDTEAFF
TRBV5-5,NA,TRBJ2-7,NA,TGTGCCAGCAGCGCGCAGGCGGGGCCAGACGAGCAGTACTTC,CASSAQAGPDEQYF
TRBV3-1/TRBV3-2,TRBD2,TRBJ2-2,NA,TGTGCCAGCAGCCAATGGCCTCACGGGGGACTAGGGGACACCGGGGAGCTGTTTTTT,CASSQWPHGGLGDTGELFF
TRBV19,NA,TRBJ1-2,NA,TGTGCCAGTAGTATCATAGGGGTCCGCAACTATGGCTACACCTTC,CASSIIGVRNYGYTF
TRBV5-1,TRBD1,TRBJ1-5,NA,TGCGCCAGCAGCTTGGATGGGGGCAGGGGGAATCAGCCCCAGCATTTT,CASSLDGGRGNQPQHF
TRBV10-3,NA,TRBJ1-5,few,TGTGCCATCAGTGACGGGGGGCCTCAGCCCCAGCATTTT,CAISDGGPQPQHF
TRBV12-5,NA,TRBJ1-5,NA,TGTGCTAGTGGTTTGGTGGCAGGGTATAGCAATCAGCCCCAGCATTTT,CASGLVAGYSNQPQHF
TRBV9,TRBD2,TRBJ2-1,NA,TGTGCCAGCAGCGCGACGGGACTAGCGTTCAATGAGCAGTTCTTC,CASSATGLAFNEQFF
TRBV7-9,NA,TRBJ2-5,NA,TGTGCCAGCAGCTTAATCCAGTACCAAGAGACCCAGTACTTC,CASSLIQYQETQYF
TRBV3-1/TRBV3-2,TRBD1,TRBJ2-7,NA,TGTGCCAGCAGCCAAGGCCAGACAGGGTTTAACGAGCAGTACTTC,CASSQGQTGFNEQYF
TRBV29-1,TRBD1,TRBJ1-5,NA,TGCAGCGGCCAGCCCGGGACAGTCGATTATAGCAATCAGCCCCAGCATTTT,CSGQPGTVDYSNQPQHF
TRBV5-1,TRBD1,TRBJ2-2,once,TGCGCCAGCAGCTTAGGTTCGATCCAGGGGGCCGGGGAGCTGTTTTTT,CASSLGSIQGAGELFF
TRBV18,TRBD1,TRBJ2-3,NA,TGTGCCAGCTCACCCGGGTGGGACAGGCGTTATACGCAGTATTTT,CASSPGWDRRYTQYF
TRBV19,TRBD2,TRBJ2-2,once,TGTGCCAGTAGTCTGGGACTAGCGGGGACCGGGGAGCTGTTTTTT,CASSLGLAGTGELFF
TRBV5-5,TRBD2,TRBJ2-5,NA,TGTGCCAGCAGCTTGGGGGGACTAGCGGGACGGGAGACCCAGTACTTC,CASSLGGLAGRETQYF
TRBV15,TRBD1,TRBJ1-4,NA,TGTGCCACCAGCAGGGACAGGGGCCTAGGGGAAAAACTGTTTTTT,CATSRDRGLGEKLFF
TRBV28,NA,TRBJ1-4,NA,TGTGCCAGCAGTCCAGGGCCGCCGGAGGGTGAAAAACTGTTTTTT,CASSPGPPEGEKLFF
TRBV11-3,TRBD1,TRBJ2-1,NA,TGTGCCAGCAGTCCAGGGGGTTCCTACAATGAGCAGTTCTTC,CASSPGGSYNEQFF
TRBV7-2,TRBD1,TRBJ2-3,NA,TGTGCCAGCAGCTTACGGGGACAGAACACAGATACGCAGTATTTT,CASSLRGQNTDTQYF
TRBV5-1,TRBD2,TRBJ2-5,NA,TGCGCCAGCAGCTTGGTACCCCGGGGGGAGGAGACCCAGTACTTC,CASSLVPRGEETQYF
TRBV28,TRBD2,TRBJ2-1,NA,TGTGCCAGCAGCCAGCCGGGACTAGCGGGGCCCAGCTCCTACAATGAGCAGTTCTTC,CASSQPGLAGPSSYNEQFF
TRBV28,TRBD2,TRBJ2-3,NA,TGTGCCAGCATGGTATTGGCTAGCGGGGGGCCGGAGTTT,CASMVLASGGPEF
TRBV11-2,NA,TRBJ2-7,NA,TGTGCCAGCAGCCGACAAAGCGAGCAGTACTTC,CASSRQSEQYF
TRBV6-2/TRBV6-3,TRBD1,TRBJ2-3,NA,TGTGCCAGCAGTGGGATGGCGGGACAGGGAGGAGGTACGCAGTATTTT,CASSGMAGQGGGTQYF
TRBV27,NA,TRBJ2-2,NA,TGTGCCAGCCGGGCGTCTTGGCAGGGCGGGGCCGGGGAGCTGTTTTTT,CASRASWQGGAGELFF
TRBV11-3,NA,TRBJ1-2,NA,TGTGCCAGCAGCCACGGGGTAGGCTATGGCTACACCTTC,CASSHGVGYGYTF